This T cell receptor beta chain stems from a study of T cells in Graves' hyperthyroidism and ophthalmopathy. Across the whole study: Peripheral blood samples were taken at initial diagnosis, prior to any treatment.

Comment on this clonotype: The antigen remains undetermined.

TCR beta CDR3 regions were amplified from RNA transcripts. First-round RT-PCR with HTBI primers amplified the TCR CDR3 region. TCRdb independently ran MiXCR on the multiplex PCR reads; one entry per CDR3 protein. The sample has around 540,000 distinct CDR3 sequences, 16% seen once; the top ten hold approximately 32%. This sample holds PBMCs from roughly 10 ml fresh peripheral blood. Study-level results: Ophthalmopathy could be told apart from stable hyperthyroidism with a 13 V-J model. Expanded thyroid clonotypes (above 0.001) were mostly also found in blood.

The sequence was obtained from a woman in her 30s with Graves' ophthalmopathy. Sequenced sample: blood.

The CDR3 nucleotides are TGTGCCAGCAGCCAAGATAACCTAGCGGGAGCCGCCGGGGAGCTGTTTTTT. This translates into CASSQDNLAGAAGELFF. V gene TRBV4-2 combines with J gene TRBJ2-2; TRBD2 matches at 10 bases. Trimming took 0 bases from V and 6 from J; bases not matched to a gene: 7. This CDR3 comprises 17 residues. Germline V gene data show CDR1 as LGHNA and CDR2 as YNFKEQ.